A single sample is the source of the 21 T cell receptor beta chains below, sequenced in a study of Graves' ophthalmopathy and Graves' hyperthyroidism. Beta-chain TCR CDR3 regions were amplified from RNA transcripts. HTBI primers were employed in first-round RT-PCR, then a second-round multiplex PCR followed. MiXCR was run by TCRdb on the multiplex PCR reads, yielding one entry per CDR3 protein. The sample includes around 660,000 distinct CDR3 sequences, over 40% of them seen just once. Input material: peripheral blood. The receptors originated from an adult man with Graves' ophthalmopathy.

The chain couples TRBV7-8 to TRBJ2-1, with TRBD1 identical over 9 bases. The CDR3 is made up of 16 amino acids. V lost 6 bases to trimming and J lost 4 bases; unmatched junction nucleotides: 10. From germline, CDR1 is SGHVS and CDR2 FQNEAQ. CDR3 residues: CASSSTGTGLYNEQFF. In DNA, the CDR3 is TGTGCCAGCAGTTCTACCGGGACAGGGTTGTACAATGAGCAGTTCTTC. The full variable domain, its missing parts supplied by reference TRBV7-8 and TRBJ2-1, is GAGVSQSPRYKVAKRGQDVALRCDPISGHVSLFWYQQALGQGPEFLTYFQNEAQLDKSGLPSDRFFAERPEGSVSTLKIQRTQQEDSAVYLCASSSTGTGLYNEQFFGPGTRLTVL.

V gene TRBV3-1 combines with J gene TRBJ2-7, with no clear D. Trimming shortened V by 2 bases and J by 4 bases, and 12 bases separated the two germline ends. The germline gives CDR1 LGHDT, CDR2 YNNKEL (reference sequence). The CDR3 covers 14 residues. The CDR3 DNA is TGTGCCAGCAGCCAATGGAAGGAGAATTACGAGCAGTACTTC. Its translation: CASSQWKENYEQYF.

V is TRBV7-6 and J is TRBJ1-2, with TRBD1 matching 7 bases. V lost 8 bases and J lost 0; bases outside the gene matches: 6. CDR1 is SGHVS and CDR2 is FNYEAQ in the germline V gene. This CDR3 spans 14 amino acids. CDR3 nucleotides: TGTGCCAGCGCCCTGGACAGGTCTAACTATGGCTACACCTTC. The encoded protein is CASALDRSNYGYTF.

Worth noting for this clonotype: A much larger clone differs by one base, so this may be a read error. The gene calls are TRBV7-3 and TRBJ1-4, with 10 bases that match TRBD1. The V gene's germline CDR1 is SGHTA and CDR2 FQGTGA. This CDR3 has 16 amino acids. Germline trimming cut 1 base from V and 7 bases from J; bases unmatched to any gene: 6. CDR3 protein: CASSLNPGQGSEKLFF. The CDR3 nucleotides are TGTGCCAGCAGCTTAAACCCGGGACAGGGGAGTGAAAAACTGTTTTTT.

CDR3 amino acids: CSVGLAGWLETQYF. Here the CDR3 DNA reads TGCAGCGTTGGACTAGCGGGGTGGCTAGAGACCCAGTACTTC. V is TRBV29-1 and J is TRBJ2-5; TRBD2 matches at 11 bases. The germline V gene encodes CDR1 SQVTM and CDR2 ANQGSEA. The CDR3 has 14 amino acids. Germline trimming cut 4 bases from V and 4 bases from J; bases unmatched to any gene: 5.

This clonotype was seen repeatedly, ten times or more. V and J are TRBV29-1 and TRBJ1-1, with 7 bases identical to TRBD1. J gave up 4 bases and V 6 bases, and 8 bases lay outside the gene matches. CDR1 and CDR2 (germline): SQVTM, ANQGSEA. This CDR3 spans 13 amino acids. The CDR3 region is CSVRQGEGTEAFF. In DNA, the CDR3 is TGCAGCGTAAGACAGGGTGAGGGCACTGAAGCTTTCTTT.

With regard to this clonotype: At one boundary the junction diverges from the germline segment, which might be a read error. This chain's CDR3 is CASSLALDGAGELFF. CDR3 in DNA: TGCGCCAGCAGCTTGGCCTTAGACGGAGCCGGAGAGCTGTTTTTT. The chain joins TRBV5-1 to TRBJ2-2; no clear D gene. Germline CDR1 is SGHRS and CDR2 is YFSETQ. The CDR3 is 15 amino acids.

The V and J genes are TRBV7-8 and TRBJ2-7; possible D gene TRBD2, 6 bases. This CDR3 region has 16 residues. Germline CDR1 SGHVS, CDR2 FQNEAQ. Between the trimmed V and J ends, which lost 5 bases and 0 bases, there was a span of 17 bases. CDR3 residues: CASSHRRGSDSYEQYF. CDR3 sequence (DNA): TGTGCCAGCAGCCATCGTCGGGGGTCTGACTCCTACGAGCAGTACTTC.

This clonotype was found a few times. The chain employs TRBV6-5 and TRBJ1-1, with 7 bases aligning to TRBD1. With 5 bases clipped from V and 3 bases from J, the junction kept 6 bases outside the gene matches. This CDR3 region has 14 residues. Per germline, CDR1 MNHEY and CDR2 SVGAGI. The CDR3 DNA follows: TGTGCCAGCAGTCCGAGACAGGGTTACACTGAAGCTTTCTTT. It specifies CASSPRQGYTEAFF.

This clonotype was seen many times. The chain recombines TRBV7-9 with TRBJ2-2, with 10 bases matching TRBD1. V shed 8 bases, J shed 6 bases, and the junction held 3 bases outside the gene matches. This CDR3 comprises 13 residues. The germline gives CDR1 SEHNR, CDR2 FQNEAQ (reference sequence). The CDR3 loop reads CASEGTGAGELFF. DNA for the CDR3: TGTGCCAGCGAGGGGACAGGGGCCGGGGAGCTGTTTTTT.

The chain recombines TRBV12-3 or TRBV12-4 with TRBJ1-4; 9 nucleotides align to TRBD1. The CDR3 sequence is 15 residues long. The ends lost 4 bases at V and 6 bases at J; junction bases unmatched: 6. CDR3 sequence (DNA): TGTGCCAGCAGTTCAACCGGGACAGGGCATGAAAAACTGTTTTTT. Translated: CASSSTGTGHEKLFF.

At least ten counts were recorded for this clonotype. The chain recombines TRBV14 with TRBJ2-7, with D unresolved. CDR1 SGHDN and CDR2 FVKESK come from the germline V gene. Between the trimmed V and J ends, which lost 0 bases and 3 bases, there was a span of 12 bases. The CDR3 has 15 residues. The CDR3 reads CASSQDHAGDYEQYF. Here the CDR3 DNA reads TGTGCCAGCAGCCAAGATCATGCAGGAGACTACGAGCAGTACTTC.

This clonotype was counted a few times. CDR3 amino acids: CASSSGTGGLEAFF. The CDR3 region has the DNA TGTGCCAGCAGCTCCGGGACAGGGGGCCTTGAAGCTTTCTTT. This chain links TRBV7-9 with TRBJ1-1; 12 nucleotides line up with TRBD1. Germline CDR1 reads SEHNR; CDR2 reads FQNEAQ (reference sequence). This CDR3 has 14 amino acids. After removal of 4 bases from V and 7 bases from J, the junction contained 4 bases not matched to a gene.

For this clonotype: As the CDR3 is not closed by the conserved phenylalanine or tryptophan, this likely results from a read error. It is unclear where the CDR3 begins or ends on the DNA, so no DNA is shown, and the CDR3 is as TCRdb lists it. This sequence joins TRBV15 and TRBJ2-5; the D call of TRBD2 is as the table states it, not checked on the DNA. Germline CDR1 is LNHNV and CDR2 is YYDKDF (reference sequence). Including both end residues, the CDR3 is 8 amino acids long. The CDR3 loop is CATSRDSG.

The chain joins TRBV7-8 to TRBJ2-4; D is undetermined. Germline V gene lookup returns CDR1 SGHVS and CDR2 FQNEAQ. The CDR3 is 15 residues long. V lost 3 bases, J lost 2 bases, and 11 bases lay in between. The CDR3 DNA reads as TGTGCCAGCAGCTTTGGGCATCCCCCCAAAAACATTCAGTACTTC. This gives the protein CASSFGHPPKNIQYF.

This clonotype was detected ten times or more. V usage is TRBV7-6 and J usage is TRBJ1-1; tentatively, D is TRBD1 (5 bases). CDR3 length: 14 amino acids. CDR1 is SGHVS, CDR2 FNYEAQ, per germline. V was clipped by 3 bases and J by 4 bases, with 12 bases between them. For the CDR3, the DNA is TGTGCCAGCAGCTTGGGACTCTGGGGCACTGAAGCTTTCTTT. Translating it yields CASSLGLWGTEAFF.

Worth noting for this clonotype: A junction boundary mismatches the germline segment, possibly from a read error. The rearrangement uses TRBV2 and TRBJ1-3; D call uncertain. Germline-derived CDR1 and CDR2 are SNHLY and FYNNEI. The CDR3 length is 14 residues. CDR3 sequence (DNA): TGTGCCAGCCGAGCAGGAGCGGATGGAAGCACCATATATTTT. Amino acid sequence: CASRAGADGSTIYF.

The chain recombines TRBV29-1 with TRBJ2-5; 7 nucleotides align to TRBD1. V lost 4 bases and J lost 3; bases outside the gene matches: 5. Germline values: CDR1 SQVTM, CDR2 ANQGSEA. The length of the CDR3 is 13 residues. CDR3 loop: CSVASGTEETQYF. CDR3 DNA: TGCAGCGTTGCTTCCGGGACAGAAGAGACCCAGTACTTC.

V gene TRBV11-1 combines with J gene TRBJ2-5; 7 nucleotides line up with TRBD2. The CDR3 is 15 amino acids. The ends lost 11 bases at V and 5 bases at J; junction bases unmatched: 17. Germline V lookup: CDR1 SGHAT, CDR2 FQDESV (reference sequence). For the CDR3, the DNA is TGTGCCTGGAGTGAGCGGGGTATTGGTATGGAGACCCAGTACTTC. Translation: CAWSERGIGMETQYF.

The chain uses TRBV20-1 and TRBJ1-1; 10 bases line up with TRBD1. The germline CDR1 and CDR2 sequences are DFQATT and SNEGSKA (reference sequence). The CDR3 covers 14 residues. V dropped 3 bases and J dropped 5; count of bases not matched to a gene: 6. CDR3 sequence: CSARKTGGKTEAFF. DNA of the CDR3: TGCAGTGCTAGGAAGACAGGGGGCAAGACTGAAGCTTTCTTT.

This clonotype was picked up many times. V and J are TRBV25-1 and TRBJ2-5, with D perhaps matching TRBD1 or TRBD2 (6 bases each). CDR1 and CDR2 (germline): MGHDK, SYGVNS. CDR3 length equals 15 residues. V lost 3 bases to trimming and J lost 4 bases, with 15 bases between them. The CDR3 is CASSDPLGGLETQYF. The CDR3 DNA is TGTGCCAGCAGTGATCCGTTGGGGGGCCTAGAGACCCAGTACTTC.